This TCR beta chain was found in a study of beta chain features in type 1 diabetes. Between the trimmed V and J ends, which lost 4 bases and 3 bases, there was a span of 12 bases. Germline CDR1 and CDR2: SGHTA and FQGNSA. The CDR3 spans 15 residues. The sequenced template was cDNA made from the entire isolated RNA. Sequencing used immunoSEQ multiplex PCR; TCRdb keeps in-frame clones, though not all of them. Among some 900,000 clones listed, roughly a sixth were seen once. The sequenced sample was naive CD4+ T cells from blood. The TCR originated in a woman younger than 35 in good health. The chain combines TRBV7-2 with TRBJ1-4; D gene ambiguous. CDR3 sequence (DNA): TGTGCCAGCAGCTCCGCTCGGACTGCTAATGAAAAACTGTTTTTT. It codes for CASSSARTANEKLFF.